This T cell receptor (beta chain) came from a study of blood T cell repertoires in COVID-19. Study information: COVID-19 samples, acute and convalescent, were from the United States, Italy and Spain. PBMCs, B-cell-depleted T cells, or T cells provided the cDNA or gDNA that made up the material.

Original analysis: Reference gene primer amplification gave estimated nucleated cell counts. The table came from immunoSEQ multiplex PCR; TCRdb's copy has only in-frame clones and leaves some out. Clone size and V and J calls were adopted from that table, with D and trimming inferred from the DNA. This table has about 70,000 clones, around 90% appearing once. The germline gives CDR1 LNHDA, CDR2 SQIVND (reference sequence). V was shortened by 3 bases and J by 7 bases, with 16 bases between the two germline ends. The CDR3 runs to 15 residues. The sequence derives from a man aged 50-59 years with acute or convalescent COVID-19. Sequencing was carried out using peripheral blood. This chain uses TRBV19 with TRBJ1-5, with a tentative D call TRBD1 (6 bases). The CDR3 loop is CASSMGGGGGQPQHF. The CDR3 DNA sequence: TGTGCCAGTAGTATGGGTGGGGGCGGGGGACAGCCCCAGCATTTT.